What follows is one T cell receptor beta chain and its context. This entry belongs to a study of blood T cell repertoires in COVID-19. As for the study in general: Spain, Italy and the United States supplied samples that represented acute and convalescent COVID-19. T cells, B-cell-depleted T cells, or PBMCs supplied cDNA or gDNA.

Original analysis: How many nucleated cells were present was estimated from reference gene primer amplification. Assay: immunoSEQ multiplex PCR; the TCRdb copy retains only in-frame clones and omits some. V and J calls and clone size are copied from that table; D and trimming were computed from the DNA. The sample lists 95,000 to 100,000 clones, more than 75% occurring once. The V end was cut by 3 bases, the J end by 2 bases, with 14 bases between. Looked up from germline, CDR1 is SGHRS and CDR2 is YFSETQ. The CDR3 runs 15 residues. This sequence originates from a woman aged 25 to 39 with acute or convalescent COVID-19. The chain links TRBV5-1 to TRBJ1-1, with D perhaps matching TRBD1 (5 bases). The sequenced sample consisted of peripheral blood. CDR3 loop: CASSSSVGGNTEAFF. The CDR3 DNA sequence: TGCGCCAGCAGCTCCTCTGTGGGGGGAAACACTGAAGCTTTCTTT.